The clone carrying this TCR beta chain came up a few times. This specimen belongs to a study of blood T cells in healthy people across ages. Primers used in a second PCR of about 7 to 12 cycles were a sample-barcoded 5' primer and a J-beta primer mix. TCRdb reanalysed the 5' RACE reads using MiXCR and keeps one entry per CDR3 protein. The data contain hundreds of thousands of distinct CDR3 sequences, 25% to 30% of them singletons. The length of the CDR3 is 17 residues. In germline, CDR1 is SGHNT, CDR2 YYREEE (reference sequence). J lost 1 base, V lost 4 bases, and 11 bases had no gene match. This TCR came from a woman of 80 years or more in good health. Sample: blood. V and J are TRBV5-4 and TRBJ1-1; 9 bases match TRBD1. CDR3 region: CASSAGQGGVGNTEAFF. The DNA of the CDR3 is TGTGCCAGCAGCGCGGGACAGGGAGGCGTTGGGAACACTGAAGCTTTCTTT. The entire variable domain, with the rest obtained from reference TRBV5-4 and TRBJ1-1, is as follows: ETGVTQSPTHLIKTRGQQVTLRCSSQSGHNTVSWYQQALGQGPQFIFQYYREEENGRGNFPPRFSGLQFPNYSSELNVNALELDDSALYLCASSAGQGGVGNTEAFFGQGTRLTVV.